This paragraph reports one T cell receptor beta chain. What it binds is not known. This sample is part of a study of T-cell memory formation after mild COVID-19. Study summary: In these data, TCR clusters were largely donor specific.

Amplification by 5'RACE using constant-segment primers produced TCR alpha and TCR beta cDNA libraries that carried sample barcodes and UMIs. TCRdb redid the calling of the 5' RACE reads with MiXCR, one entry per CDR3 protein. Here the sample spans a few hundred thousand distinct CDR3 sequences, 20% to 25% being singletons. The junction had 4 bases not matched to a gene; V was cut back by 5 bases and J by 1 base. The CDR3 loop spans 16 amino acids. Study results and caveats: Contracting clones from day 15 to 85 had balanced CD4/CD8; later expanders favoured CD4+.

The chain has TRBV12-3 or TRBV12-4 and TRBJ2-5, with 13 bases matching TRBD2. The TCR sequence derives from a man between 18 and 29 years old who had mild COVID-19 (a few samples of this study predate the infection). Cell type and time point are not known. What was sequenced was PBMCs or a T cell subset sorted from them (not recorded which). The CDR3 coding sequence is TGTGCCAGCAGTCCCCGGACTAGCGGGGGCCAAGAGACCCAGTACTTC. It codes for CASSPRTSGGQETQYF.